This is a list of T cell receptor beta chains from one sample in a study of shared clonotypes between healthy human individuals. Measured with immunoSEQ multiplex PCR; TCRdb has only the in-frame clones, and not every one. The sample has around 1.9 million clones; about 92% are singletons. The sequencing sample was made of naive CD8+ T cells from PBMCs. The receptor set was obtained from a man younger than 35 in good health. Some clones in this sample may be carry-over from other donors' samples. Both conserved end residues are trimmed from each CDR3. The D gene is left open where the match is weak.

j_call: TRBJ1-3
d_call: -
v_call: TRBV5-6
cdr3_aa: ASSQGNSGNTIY

j_call: TRBJ1-2
d_call: -
v_call: TRBV5-1
cdr3_aa: ASGSPRSYGYT

j_call: TRBJ2-3
d_call: TRBD1
v_call: TRBV29-1
cdr3_aa: SVEPRTGRPGQY

j_call: TRBJ1-3
d_call: TRBD1
v_call: TRBV4-3
cdr3_aa: ASSQGTALSGNTIY

j_call: TRBJ1-1
d_call: TRBD1
v_call: TRBV4-3
cdr3_aa: ASSRLTGSSSEAF

j_call: TRBJ1-5
d_call: -
v_call: TRBV7-8
cdr3_aa: ASSFSQGPHQPQH

j_call: TRBJ2-4
d_call: TRBD2
v_call: TRBV10-3
cdr3_aa: AISADGGADIQY

j_call: TRBJ2-7
d_call: -
v_call: TRBV18
cdr3_aa: ASSPLDRSSGWEQY

j_call: TRBJ2-7
d_call: -
v_call: TRBV27
cdr3_aa: ASSPRNGAGEQY

j_call: TRBJ2-7
d_call: -
v_call: TRBV29-1
cdr3_aa: SALGPFGEQY

j_call: TRBJ2-7
d_call: -
v_call: TRBV4-2
cdr3_aa: ASSQETQGWEQY

j_call: TRBJ1-1
d_call: -
v_call: TRBV10-3
cdr3_aa: AHSWGF

j_call: TRBJ2-7
d_call: -
v_call: TRBV5-6
cdr3_aa: ASSLGLGGEQY

j_call: TRBJ2-5
d_call: TRBD2
v_call: TRBV2
cdr3_aa: ASSERLAGAVVSETQY

j_call: TRBJ2-1
d_call: TRBD2
v_call: TRBV9
cdr3_aa: ASSGDYYNEQF

j_call: TRBJ2-5
d_call: -
v_call: TRBV5-4
cdr3_aa: ASSKLGIEQETQY

j_call: TRBJ2-3
d_call: -
v_call: TRBV28
cdr3_aa: ASSLSLSGTSTDTQY

j_call: TRBJ1-1
d_call: -
v_call: TRBV9
cdr3_aa: ASSGITGEAF

j_call: TRBJ2-7
d_call: TRBD1
v_call: TRBV5-1
cdr3_aa: ASSFRQGYYEQY

j_call: TRBJ2-2
d_call: -
v_call: TRBV5-1
cdr3_aa: ASSLVSGTGPGELF

j_call: TRBJ2-7
d_call: TRBD2
v_call: TRBV5-1
cdr3_aa: ASAQTSGGLHEQY

j_call: TRBJ2-3
d_call: -
v_call: TRBV27
cdr3_aa: ASSLGISTDTQY